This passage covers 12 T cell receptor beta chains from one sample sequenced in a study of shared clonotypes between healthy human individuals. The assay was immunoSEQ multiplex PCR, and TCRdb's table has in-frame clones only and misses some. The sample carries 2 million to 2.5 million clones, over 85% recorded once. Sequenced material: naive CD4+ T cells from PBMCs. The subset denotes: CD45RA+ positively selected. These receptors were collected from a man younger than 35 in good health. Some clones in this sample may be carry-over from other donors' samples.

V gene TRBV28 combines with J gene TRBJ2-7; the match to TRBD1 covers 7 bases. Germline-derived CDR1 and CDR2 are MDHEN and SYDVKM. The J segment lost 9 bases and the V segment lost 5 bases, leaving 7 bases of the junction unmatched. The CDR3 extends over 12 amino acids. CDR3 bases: TGTGCCAGCAGTACCGGACAGGACGTGCAGTACTTC. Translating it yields CASSTGQDVQYF.

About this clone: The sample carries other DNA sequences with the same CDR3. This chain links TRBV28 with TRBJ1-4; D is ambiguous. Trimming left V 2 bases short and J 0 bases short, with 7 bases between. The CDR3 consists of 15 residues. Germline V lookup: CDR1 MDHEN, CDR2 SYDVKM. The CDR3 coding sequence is TGTGCCAGCAGTTTAATCGGAGCAACTAATGAAAAACTGTTTTTT. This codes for CASSLIGATNEKLFF.

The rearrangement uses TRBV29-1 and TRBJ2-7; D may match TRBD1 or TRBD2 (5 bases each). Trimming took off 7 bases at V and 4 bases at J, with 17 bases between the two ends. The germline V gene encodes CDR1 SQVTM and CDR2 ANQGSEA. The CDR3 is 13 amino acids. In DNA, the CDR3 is TGCAGCGCCGAGGGGCCACTAGGTTACGAGCAGTACTTC. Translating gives CSAEGPLGYEQYF.

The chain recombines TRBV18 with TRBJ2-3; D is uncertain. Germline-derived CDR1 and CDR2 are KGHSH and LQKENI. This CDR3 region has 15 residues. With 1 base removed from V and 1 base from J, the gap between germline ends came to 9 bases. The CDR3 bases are TGTGCCAGCTCACCACTTGGGCAGGGCACAGATACGCAGTATTTT. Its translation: CASSPLGQGTDTQYF. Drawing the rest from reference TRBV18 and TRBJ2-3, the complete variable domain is NAGVMQNPRHLVRRRGQEARLRCSPMKGHSHVYWYRQLPEEGLKFMVYLQKENIIDESGMPKERFSAEFPKEGPSILRIQQVVRGDSAAYFCASSPLGQGTDTQYFGPGTRLTVL.

CDR3 DNA: TGTGCCAGCAGCTTATTCTACAGAGAAGCTTTCTTT. Residues: CASSLFYREAFF. This chain connects TRBV11-2 to TRBJ1-1; D unresolved. Germline V gene lookup returns CDR1 SGHAT and CDR2 FQNNGV. The CDR3 contains 12 residues. The ends were cut back, 2 bases at V and 8 bases at J, with 9 bases in the middle. Combining the CDR3 with reference TRBV11-2 and TRBJ1-1 gives the whole variable domain EAGVAQSPRYKIIEKRQSVAFWCNPISGHATLYWYQQILGQGPKLLIQFQNNGVVDDSQLPKDRFSAERLKGVDSTLKIQPAKLEDSAVYLCASSLFYREAFFGQGTRLTVV.

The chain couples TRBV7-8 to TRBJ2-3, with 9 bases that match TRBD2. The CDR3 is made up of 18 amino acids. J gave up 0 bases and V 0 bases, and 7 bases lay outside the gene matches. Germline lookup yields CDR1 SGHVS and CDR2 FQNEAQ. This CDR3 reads CASSLASGRKTSTDTQYF. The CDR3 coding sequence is TGTGCCAGCAGCTTAGCGAGCGGGAGGAAAACTAGCACAGATACGCAGTATTTT.

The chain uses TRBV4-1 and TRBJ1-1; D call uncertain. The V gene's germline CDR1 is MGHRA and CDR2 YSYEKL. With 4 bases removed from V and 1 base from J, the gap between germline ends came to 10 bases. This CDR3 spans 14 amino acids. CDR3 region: CASSPTDKNTEAFF. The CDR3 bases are TGCGCCAGCAGCCCTACCGACAAGAACACTGAAGCTTTCTTT.

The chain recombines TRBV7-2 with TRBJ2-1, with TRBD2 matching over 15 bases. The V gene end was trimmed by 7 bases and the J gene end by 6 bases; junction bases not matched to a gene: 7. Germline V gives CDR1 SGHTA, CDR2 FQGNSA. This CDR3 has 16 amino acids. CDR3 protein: CASINPGLAGGNEQFF. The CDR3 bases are TGTGCCAGCATCAATCCGGGACTAGCGGGAGGCAATGAGCAGTTCTTC.

Here the CDR3 DNA reads TGTGCCAGCCCGGGGGCGATAAAATGGACCTACGAGCAGTACTTC. Translation gives CASPGAIKWTYEQYF. The rearrangement joins TRBV5-8 to TRBJ2-7; the D call may be TRBD1 or TRBD2 (6 bases each). Germline V gives CDR1 SGHTS, CDR2 YDEGEE. Trimming cost V 7 bases and J 2 bases, with 19 bases left between them. The CDR3 runs to 15 residues. The full variable domain, its missing parts supplied by reference TRBV5-8 and TRBJ2-7, is EAGVTQSPTHLIKTRGQQATLRCSPISGHTSVYWYQQALGLGLQFLLWYDEGEERNRGNFPPRFSGRQFPNYSSELNVNALELEDSALYLCASPGAIKWTYEQYFGPGTRLTVT.

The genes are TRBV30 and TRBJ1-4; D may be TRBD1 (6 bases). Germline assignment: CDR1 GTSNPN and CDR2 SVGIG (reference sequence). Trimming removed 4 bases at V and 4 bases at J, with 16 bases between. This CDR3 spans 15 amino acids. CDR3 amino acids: CAWTRKRGSNEKLFF. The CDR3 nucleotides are TGTGCCTGGACCCGCAAAAGGGGGAGTAATGAAAAACTGTTTTTT.

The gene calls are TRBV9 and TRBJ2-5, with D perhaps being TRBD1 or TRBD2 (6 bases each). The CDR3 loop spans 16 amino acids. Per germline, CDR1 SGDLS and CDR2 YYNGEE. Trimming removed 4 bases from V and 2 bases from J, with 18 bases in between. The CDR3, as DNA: TGTGCCAGCAGCTCTTCATATAGGAGGGGGCAAGAGACCCAGTACTTC. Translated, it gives CASSSSYRRGQETQYF.

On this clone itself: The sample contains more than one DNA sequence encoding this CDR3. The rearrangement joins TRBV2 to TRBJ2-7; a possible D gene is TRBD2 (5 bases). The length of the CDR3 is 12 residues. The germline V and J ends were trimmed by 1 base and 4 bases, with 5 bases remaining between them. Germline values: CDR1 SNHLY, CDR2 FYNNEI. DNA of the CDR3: TGTGCCAGCAGTGAAGGCGGGTACGAGCAGTACTTC. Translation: CASSEGGYEQYF.